This record concerns one T cell receptor (beta chain) sequence. The antigen is not known. The method was immunoSEQ multiplex PCR; TCRdb's version includes in-frame clones alone and lacks a portion of them. The data show around 1.1 million clones, 77% seen once. This sample is part of a study of shared clonotypes between healthy human individuals. This CDR3 is built from 14 residues. Trimming cost V 0 bases and J 4 bases, with 10 bases left between them. Germline CDR1 and CDR2: MGHRA and YSYEKL. Study-level points and caveats: In the sorted subsets, rarefaction showed sequencing was incomplete despite large depth. About 5% of naive CD4 clonotypes were shared across a few donors.

This receptor was identified in a young man in good health. Some clones in this sample may be carry-over from other donors' samples. The chain recombines TRBV4-1 with TRBJ2-7; D is unresolved. The sequenced sample consisted of memory CD4+ T cells from PBMCs. Stated subset: CD45RA-negative fraction. For the CDR3, the DNA is TGCGCCAGCAGCCAAGATTCGAGTAGGTACGAGCAGTACTTC. Translation: CASSQDSSRYEQYF.